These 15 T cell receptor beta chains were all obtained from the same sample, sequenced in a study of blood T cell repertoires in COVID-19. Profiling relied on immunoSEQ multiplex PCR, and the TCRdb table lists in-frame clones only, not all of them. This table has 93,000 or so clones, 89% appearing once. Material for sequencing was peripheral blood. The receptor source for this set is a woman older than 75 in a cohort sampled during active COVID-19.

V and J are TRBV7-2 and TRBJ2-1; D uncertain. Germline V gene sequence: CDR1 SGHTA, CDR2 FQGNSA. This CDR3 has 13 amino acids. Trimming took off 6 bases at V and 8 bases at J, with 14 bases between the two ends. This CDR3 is CASRFTGGHEQFF. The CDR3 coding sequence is TGTGCCAGCAGATTTACTGGCGGTCATGAGCAGTTCTTC.

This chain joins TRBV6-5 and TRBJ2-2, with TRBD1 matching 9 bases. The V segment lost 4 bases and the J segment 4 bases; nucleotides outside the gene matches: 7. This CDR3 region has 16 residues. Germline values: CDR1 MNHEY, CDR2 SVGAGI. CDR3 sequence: CASSSQGALSTGELFF. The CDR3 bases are TGTGCCAGCAGTTCACAGGGGGCCCTCAGCACCGGGGAGCTGTTTTTT.

CDR3 residues: CASSLATRGDTGELFF. The CDR3 nucleotides are TGCGCCAGCAGCTTGGCCACGCGGGGAGACACCGGGGAGCTGTTTTTT. The V call is TRBV5-1, the J call TRBJ2-2; possibly TRBD2 for D (6 bases). V shed 0 bases and J shed 3 bases, with 12 bases lying between them. The CDR3 consists of 16 residues. CDR1 is SGHRS, CDR2 YFSETQ, per germline. The full variable domain, with the rest looked up from reference TRBV5-1 and TRBJ2-2, is KAGVTQTPRYLIKTRGQQVTLSCSPISGHRSVSWYQQTPGQGLQFLFEYFSETQRNKGNFPGRFSGRQFSNSRSEMNVSTLELGDSALYLCASSLATRGDTGELFFGEGSRLTVL.

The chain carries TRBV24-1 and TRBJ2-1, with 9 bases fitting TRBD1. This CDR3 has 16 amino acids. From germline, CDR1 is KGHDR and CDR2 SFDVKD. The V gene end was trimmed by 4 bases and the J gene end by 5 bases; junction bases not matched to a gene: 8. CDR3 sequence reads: CATSDLTGGRNNEQFF. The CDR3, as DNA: TGTGCCACCAGTGACCTGACAGGGGGAAGAAACAATGAGCAGTTCTTC.

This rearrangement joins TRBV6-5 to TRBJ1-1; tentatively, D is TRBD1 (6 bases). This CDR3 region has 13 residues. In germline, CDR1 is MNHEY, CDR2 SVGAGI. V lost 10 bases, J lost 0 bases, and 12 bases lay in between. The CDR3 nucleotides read TGTGCCACCCGGACAGCTATGAACACTGAAGCTTTCTTT. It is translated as CATRTAMNTEAFF.

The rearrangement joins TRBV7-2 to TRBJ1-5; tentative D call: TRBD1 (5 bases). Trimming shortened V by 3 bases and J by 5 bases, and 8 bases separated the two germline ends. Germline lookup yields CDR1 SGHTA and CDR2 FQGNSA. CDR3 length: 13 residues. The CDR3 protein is CASSFSGHQPQHF. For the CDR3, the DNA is TGTGCCAGCAGCTTTTCAGGGCATCAGCCCCAGCATTTT. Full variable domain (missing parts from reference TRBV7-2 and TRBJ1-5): GAGVSQSPSNKVTEKGKDVELRCDPISGHTALYWYRQSLGQGLEFLIYFQGNSAPDKSGLPSDRFSAERTGGSVSTLTIQRTQQEDSAVYLCASSFSGHQPQHFGDGTRLSIL.

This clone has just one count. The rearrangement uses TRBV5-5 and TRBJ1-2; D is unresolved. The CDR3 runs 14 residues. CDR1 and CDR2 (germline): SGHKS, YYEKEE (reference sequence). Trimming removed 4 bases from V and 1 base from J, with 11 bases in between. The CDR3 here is CASSASLFNYGYTF. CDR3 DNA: TGTGCCAGCAGCGCAAGCCTCTTTAACTATGGCTACACCTTC.

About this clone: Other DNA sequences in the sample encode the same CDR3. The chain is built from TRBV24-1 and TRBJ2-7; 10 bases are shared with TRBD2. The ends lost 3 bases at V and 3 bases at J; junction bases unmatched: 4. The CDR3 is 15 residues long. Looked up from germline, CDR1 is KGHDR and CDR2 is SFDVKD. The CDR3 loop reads CATSDPRLAGYEQYF. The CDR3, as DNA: TGTGCCACCAGTGATCCACGACTAGCGGGCTACGAGCAGTACTTC.

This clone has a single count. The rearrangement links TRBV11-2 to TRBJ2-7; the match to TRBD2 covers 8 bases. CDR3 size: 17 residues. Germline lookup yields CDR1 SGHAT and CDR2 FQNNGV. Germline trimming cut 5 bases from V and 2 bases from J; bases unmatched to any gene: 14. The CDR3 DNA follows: TGTGCCAGCAGCCTAACGGTGGCTAGCGGGTCTCCCTACGAGCAGTACTTC. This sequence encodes CASSLTVASGSPYEQYF.

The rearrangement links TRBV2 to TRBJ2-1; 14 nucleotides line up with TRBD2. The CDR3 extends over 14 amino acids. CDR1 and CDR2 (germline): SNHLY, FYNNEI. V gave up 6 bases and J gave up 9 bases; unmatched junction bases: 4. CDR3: CASSLGLAGVEQFF. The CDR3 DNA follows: TGTGCCAGCAGCCTGGGACTAGCGGGGGTTGAGCAGTTCTTC. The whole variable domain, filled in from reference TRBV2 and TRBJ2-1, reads EPEVTQTPSHQVTQMGQEVILRCVPISNHLYFYWYRQILGQKVEFLVSFYNNEISEKSEIFDDQFSVERPDGSNFTLKIRSTKLEDSAMYFCASSLGLAGVEQFFGPGTRLTVL.

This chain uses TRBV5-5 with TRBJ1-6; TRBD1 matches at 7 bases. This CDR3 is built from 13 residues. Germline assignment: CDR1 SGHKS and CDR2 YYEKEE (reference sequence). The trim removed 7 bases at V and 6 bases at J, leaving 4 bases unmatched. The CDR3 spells CASYRDSNSPLHF. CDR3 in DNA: TGTGCCAGCTACCGGGACAGTAATTCACCCCTCCACTTT.

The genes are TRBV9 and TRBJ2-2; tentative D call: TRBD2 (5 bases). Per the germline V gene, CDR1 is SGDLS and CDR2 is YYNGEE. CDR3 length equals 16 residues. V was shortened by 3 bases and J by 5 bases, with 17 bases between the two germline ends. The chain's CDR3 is CASSEGPPGRTGELFF. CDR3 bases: TGTGCCAGCAGCGAAGGACCCCCGGGAAGGACCGGGGAGCTGTTTTTT.

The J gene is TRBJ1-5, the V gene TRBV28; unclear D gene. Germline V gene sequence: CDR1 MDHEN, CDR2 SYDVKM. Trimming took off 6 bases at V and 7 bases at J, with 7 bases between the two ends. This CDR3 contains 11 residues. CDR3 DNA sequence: TGTGCCAGCAGCCAAAGCCAGCCCCAGCATTTT. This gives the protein CASSQSQPQHF.

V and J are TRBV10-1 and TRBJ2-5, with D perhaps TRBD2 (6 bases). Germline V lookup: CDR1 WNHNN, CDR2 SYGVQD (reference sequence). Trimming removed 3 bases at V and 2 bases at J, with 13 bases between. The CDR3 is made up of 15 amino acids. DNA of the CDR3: TGCGCCAGCAGTGAAGCGGGCGGGCAACAAGAGACCCAGTACTTC. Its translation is CASSEAGGQQETQYF.

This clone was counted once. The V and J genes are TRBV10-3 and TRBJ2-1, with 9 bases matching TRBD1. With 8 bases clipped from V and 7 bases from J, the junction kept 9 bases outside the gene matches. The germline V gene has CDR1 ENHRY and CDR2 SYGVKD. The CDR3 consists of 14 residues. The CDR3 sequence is CAIAPGQGGNEQFF. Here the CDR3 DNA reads TGTGCCATCGCACCGGGACAGGGAGGTAATGAGCAGTTCTTC.